Included here is one TCR beta chain sequence, with context. Its target antigen remains unknown. Base qualities were left out, and no much larger clone turns up one base away. TCRbeta CDR3 regions were amplified from genomic DNA by means of the immunoSEQ Assay, a bias-controlled multiplex PCR. The study's processing was this. The number of nucleated cells in each sample was estimated from the amplification of reference gene primers within the assay. Sequence reads were collapsed and filtered to measure the absolute abundance of every unique TCRbeta CDR3 rearrangement. Productive Simpson clonality was computed per sample as the square root of Simpson's diversity index over productive rearrangements. Not all clones reach the TCRdb copy of this immuneACCESS table, which keeps in-frame sequences only. Checked studies attribute under half of the gap to unresolved V genes and leave the rest unexplained. That table gives V, J and clone size, and the DNA gave D and trimming. The sample table shows about 170,000 clones, and around four fifths are seen once. The leading ten clones occupy 22% of the sample.

The germline V gene (reference sequence) specifies GTSNPN as CDR1 and SVGIG as CDR2. The CDR3 sequence holds 14 residues, the cysteine and phenylalanine included. Only the CDR3 DNA is retained, 42 bases long and in frame from the first base. V is clipped by 2 bases and J by 3 bases, and the sequence between their germline boundaries is 13 bases long. This specimen belongs to a study of blood T cell repertoires in COVID-19 (dated by TCRdb to the early 2020s). In terms of the full investigation: Samples from collaborators originated in the United States, Italy and Spain and spanned both the acute and convalescent phases of COVID-19. The material from the prospective study consisted of cDNA or gDNA derived from T cells, B-cell-depleted T cells, or PBMCs. Subjects who had been exposed to COVID-19, were actively infected with it, or had recovered from it provided the deeply sampled blood TCRbeta repertoires that made up the dataset. The repertoires were released in a freely available public database intended as a resource for research on the immune response to SARS-CoV-2. The samples were drawn from two sources: the first 160 participants of the ongoing ImmuneRACE study, and about 1,300 subjects contributed by 6 global collaborators. The sample metadata nearly always contained a de-identified subject ID, COVID-19 status, age in years and sex. HLA class I and class II types, where available, came from metadata supplied by the sample provider rather than from assay-based typing.

Collaborating institutions collected whole blood in K2EDTA tubes following their own protocols. For TCRbeta analysis, collaborator samples were shipped as frozen whole blood, as isolated PBMCs, or as DNA extracted from either sample type. Overall results and qualifications from the work: Clinical and demographic metadata were provided uncurated, with the amount varying by source and participant.

The receptor was isolated from a woman over 75 with acute or convalescent COVID-19. The sequence links TRBV30 to TRBJ1-1; TRBD1 is a possible D gene, resting on 5 matching bases. Sequenced: peripheral blood. The nucleotides are TGTGCCTGGAGTCTCACAGGTTTGTACACTGAAGCTTTCTTT. It translates to CAWSLTGLYTEAFF.